This TCR beta chain was profiled in a study of blood T cell repertoires in COVID-19. Study-wide context: T cells, B-cell-depleted T cells, or PBMCs supplied cDNA or gDNA.

Under the authors' procedure: Researchers report that nucleated cell counts were estimated from reference gene primer amplification. Sequencing used immunoSEQ multiplex PCR; TCRdb keeps in-frame clones, though not all of them. The DNA was the basis for D and trimming; V, J and clone size are from that table. The sample records some 80,000 clones, about 85% being singletons. Enrolment of Seattle patients took place during active infection, and they were followed longitudinally. This TCR came from a man aged 55-75 years with COVID-19, enrolled during active disease. Sequenced input: peripheral blood.

The CDR3 DNA sequence: TGTGCCAGTAGTATGGCGGCGGGAGTTCGCACAGATACGCAGTATTTT. Translated: CASSMAAGVRTDTQYF. This rearrangement joins TRBV19 to TRBJ2-3; TRBD2 matches 7 bases. CDR3 length equals 16 residues. Per the germline V gene, CDR1 is LNHDA and CDR2 is SQIVND (reference sequence). V gave up 3 bases and J gave up 1 base; unmatched junction bases: 7.